This paragraph covers one T cell receptor (beta chain) sequence. Its antigen is not known. The libraries were made with immunoSEQ version 4 in survey mode. Profiled with immunoSEQ multiplex PCR; TCRdb holds only in-frame clones, not every one. The sample lists fewer than 35,000 clones; approximately 70% were seen once. Cells were stimulated with overlapping HIV-1 Gag 15-mer peptides. Responding CD4+ T cells were sorted by upregulation of both CD40 ligand and CD69. PBMCs were depleted of CD8+ T cells before stimulation. The sample comes from a study of persistence of HIV-infected CD4 T cells. Study context: Up to roughly 180 mL blood was drawn at multiple time points; two donors had single-time leukapheresis. Findings of the study overall: Degenerate expanded CDR3beta sequences were enriched among CMV- and Gag-responding cells.

With 6 bases clipped from V and 4 bases from J, the junction kept 5 bases outside the gene matches. The CDR3 has 13 amino acids. CDR1 is MNHEY, CDR2 SVGAGI, per germline. The clonotype comes from an adult man with HIV who was CMV-seropositive. The chain links TRBV6-5 to TRBJ1-2; 7 bases map to TRBD1. The sequencing here drew on CD4+ T cells sorted from PBMCs after approximately 19-hour stimulation, taken from a patient who received antiretroviral therapy. The CDR3 here is CASRRTGFYGYTF. CDR3 nucleotides: TGTGCCAGCAGACGGACAGGCTTCTATGGCTACACCTTC.